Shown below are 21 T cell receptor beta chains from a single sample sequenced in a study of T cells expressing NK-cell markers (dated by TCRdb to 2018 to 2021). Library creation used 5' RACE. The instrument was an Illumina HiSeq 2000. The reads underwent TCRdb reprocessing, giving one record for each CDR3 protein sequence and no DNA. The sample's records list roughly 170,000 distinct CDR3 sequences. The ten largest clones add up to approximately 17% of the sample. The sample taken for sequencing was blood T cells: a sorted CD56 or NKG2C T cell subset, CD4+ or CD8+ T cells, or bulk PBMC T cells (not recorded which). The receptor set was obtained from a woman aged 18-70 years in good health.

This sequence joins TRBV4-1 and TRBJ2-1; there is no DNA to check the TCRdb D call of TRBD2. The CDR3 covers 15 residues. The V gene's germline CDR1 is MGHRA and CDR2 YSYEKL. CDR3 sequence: CASRQGLAGGGEQFF.

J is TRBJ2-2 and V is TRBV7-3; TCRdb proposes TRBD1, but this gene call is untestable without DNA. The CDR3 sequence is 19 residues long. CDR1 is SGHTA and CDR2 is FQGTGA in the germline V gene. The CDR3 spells CASSLLVFGRGANTGELFF.

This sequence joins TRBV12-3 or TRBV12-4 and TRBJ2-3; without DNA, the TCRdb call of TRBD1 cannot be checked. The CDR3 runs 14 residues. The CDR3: CASRSSGGIDTQYF.

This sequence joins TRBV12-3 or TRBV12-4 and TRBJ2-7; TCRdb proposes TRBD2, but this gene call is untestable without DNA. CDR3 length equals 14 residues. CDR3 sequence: CATRWADGSYEQYF.

CDR3 residues: CASSLVEQGYKLANEQFF. The chain joins TRBV27 to TRBJ2-1; the TCRdb D gene call, TRBD1, has no DNA to confirm it. The germline V gene has CDR1 MNHEY and CDR2 SMNVEV (reference sequence). There are 18 residues in the CDR3.

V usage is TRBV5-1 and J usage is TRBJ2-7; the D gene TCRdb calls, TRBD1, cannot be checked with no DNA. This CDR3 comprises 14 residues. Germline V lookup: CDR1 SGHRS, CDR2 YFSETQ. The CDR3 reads CASSLEGYRDEQYF. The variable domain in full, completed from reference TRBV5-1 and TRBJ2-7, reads KAGVTQTPRYLIKTRGQQVTLSCSPISGHRSVSWYQQTPGQGLQFLFEYFSETQRNKGNFPGRFSGRQFSNSRSEMNVSTLELGDSALYLCASSLEGYRDEQYFGPGTRLTVT.

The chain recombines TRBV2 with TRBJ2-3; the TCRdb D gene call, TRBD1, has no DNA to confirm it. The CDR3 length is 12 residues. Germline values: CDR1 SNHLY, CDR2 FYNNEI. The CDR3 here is CASSEDRVTQYF.

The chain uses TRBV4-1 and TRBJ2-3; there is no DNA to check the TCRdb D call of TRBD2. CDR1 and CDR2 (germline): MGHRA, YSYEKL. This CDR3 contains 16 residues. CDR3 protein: CASSQDSGRIADTQYF.

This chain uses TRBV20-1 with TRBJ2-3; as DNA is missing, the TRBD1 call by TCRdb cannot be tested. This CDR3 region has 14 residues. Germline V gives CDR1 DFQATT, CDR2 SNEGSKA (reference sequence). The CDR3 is CSASRVSGTDTQYF.

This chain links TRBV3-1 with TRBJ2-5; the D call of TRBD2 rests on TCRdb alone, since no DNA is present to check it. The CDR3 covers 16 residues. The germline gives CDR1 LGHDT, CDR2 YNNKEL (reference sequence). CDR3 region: CASSQGATSGQETQYF.

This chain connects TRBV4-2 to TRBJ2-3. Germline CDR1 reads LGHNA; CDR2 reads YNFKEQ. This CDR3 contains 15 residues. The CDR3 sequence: CASSQASGYTDTQYF.

Here the CDR3 reads CASSLSKYTSDYNEQFF. V and J are TRBV27 and TRBJ2-1; without DNA, the TCRdb call of TRBD2 cannot be checked. This CDR3 has 17 amino acids. Germline lookup yields CDR1 MNHEY and CDR2 SMNVEV (reference sequence).

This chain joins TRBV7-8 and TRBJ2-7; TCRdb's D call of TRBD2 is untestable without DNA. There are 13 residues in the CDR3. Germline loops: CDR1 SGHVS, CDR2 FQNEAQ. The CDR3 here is CASSLTSGRLQYF.

The CDR3 here is CSASLIRSNQPQHF. This chain links TRBV20-1 with TRBJ1-5. This CDR3 comprises 14 residues. Germline V gene sequence: CDR1 DFQATT, CDR2 SNEGSKA (reference sequence).

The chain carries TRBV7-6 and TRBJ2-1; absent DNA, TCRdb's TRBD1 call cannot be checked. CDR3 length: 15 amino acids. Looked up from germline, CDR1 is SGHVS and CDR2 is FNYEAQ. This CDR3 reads CASHLGPGGYNEQFF. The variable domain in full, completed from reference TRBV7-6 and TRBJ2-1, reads GAGVSQSPRYKVTKRGQDVALRCDPISGHVSLYWYRQALGQGPEFLTYFNYEAQQDKSGLPNDRFSAERPEGSISTLTIQRTEQRDSAMYRCASHLGPGGYNEQFFGPGTRLTVL.

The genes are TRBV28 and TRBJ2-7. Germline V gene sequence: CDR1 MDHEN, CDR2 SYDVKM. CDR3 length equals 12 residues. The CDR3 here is CATTATTYEQYF.

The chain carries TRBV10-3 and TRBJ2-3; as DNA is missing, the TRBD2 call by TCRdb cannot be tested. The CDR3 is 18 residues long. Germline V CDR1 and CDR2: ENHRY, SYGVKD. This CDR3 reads CAISERLTSGRTADTQYF.

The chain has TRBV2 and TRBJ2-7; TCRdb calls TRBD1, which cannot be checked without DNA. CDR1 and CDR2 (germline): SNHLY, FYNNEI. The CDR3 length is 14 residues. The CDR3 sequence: CASRVNRLSYEQYF.

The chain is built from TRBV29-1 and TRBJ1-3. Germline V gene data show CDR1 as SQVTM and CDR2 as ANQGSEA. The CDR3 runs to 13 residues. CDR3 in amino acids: CSVVLPLRNTIYF.

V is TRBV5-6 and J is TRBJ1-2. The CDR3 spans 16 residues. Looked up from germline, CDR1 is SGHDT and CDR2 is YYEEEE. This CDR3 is CASSLATEVEYYGYTF.

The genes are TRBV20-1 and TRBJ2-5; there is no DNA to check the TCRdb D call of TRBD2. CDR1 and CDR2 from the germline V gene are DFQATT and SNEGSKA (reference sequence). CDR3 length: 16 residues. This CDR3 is CSAPRGSGGRGETQYF.